The 28 T cell receptor beta chains listed next were all sequenced from one sample in a study of shared clonotypes between healthy human individuals. The repertoire was sequenced with immunoSEQ multiplex PCR; TCRdb's copy has only in-frame clones and lacks some. Of around 480,000 clones in the sample, 60% to 80% are singletons; the top ten hold around 13%. Sample: PBMCs. These receptors were obtained from a woman in her 40s in good health. Some clones in this sample may be carry-over from other donors' samples.

The chain has TRBV7-8 and TRBJ2-7; D ambiguous. The CDR3 extends over 14 amino acids. Trimming pared 1 base from V and 3 bases from J, leaving 10 bases between. Germline V gene data show CDR1 as SGHVS and CDR2 as FQNEAQ. For the CDR3, the DNA is TGTGCCAGCAGCTTAGGGATACAGATCTACGAGCAGTACTTC. Its protein product is CASSLGIQIYEQYF.

This clone was counted many times. The V gene is TRBV7-2, the J gene TRBJ1-5; tentative D call: TRBD1 (6 bases). The CDR3 totals 13 residues. Germline assignment: CDR1 SGHTA and CDR2 FQGNSA. Trimming took 2 bases from V and 7 from J, leaving 9 bases between them. Here the CDR3 DNA reads TGTGCCAGCAGCTTAAGGAGGGGGCAGCCCCAGCATTTT. Encoded protein: CASSLRRGQPQHF.

This clone was seen just once. The chain employs TRBV10-3 and TRBJ2-3, with TRBD2 matching 10 bases. V dropped 6 bases and J dropped 5; count of bases not matched to a gene: 5. Germline CDR1 reads ENHRY; CDR2 reads SYGVKD. CDR3 length: 14 amino acids. The CDR3 coding sequence is TGTGCCATCAGGGCTAGCGGGAGAAAAGATACGCAGTATTTT. This encodes CAIRASGRKDTQYF.

The V call is TRBV30, the J call TRBJ2-1, with D possibly being TRBD2 (5 bases). Trimming pared 5 bases from V and 0 bases from J, leaving 11 bases between. Germline CDR1 and CDR2: GTSNPN and SVGIG (reference sequence). The CDR3 spans 14 residues. CDR3 bases: TGTGCCTGGGAAGAGGGATTCTCCTACAATGAGCAGTTCTTC. Protein product: CAWEEGFSYNEQFF. Together with reference TRBV30 and TRBJ2-1, the CDR3 gives the full variable domain: SQTIHQWPATLVQPVGSPLSLECTVEGTSNPNLYWYRQAAGRGLQLLFYSVGIGQISSEVPQNLSASRPQDRQFILSSKKLLLSDSGFYLCAWEEGFSYNEQFFGPGTRLTVL.

Note on this clone: The same CDR3 is also encoded by other DNA sequences in this sample. The genes are TRBV7-2 and TRBJ2-2, with a tentative D call TRBD2 (6 bases). In germline, CDR1 is SGHTA, CDR2 FQGNSA. Trimming shortened V by 1 base and J by 0 bases, and 9 bases separated the two germline ends. The CDR3 totals 16 residues. CDR3 nucleotide sequence: TGTGCCAGCAGCTTAGTGGGCGGGGCGAACACCGGGGAGCTGTTTTTT. It encodes CASSLVGGANTGELFF.

The chain joins TRBV9 to TRBJ2-1, with D perhaps TRBD1 (6 bases). The CDR3 is 15 residues long. CDR1 SGDLS and CDR2 YYNGEE come from the germline V gene. The V end lost 3 bases, the J end lost 6 bases, and 16 bases lay between the germline ends. The CDR3 is CASSATGSLRNEQFF. CDR3 coding DNA: TGTGCCAGCAGCGCCACAGGGAGTTTACGCAATGAGCAGTTCTTC. Filled out from reference TRBV9 and TRBJ2-1, the complete variable domain reads DSGVTQTPKHLITATGQRVTLRCSPRSGDLSVYWYQQSLDQGLQFLIQYYNGEERAKGNILERFSAQQFPDLHSELNLSSLELGDSALYFCASSATGSLRNEQFFGPGTRLTVL.

The V gene is TRBV27, the J gene TRBJ2-5, with D perhaps matching TRBD1 or TRBD2 (7 bases each). Trimming left V 6 bases short and J 5 bases short, with 13 bases between. Germline lookup yields CDR1 MNHEY and CDR2 SMNVEV (reference sequence). This CDR3 is 13 amino acids long. Here the CDR3 reads CASSRGGVETQYF. As DNA, the CDR3 is TGTGCCAGCAGCAGGGGGGGTGTGGAGACCCAGTACTTC.

This chain uses TRBV6-5 with TRBJ2-5, with D tentatively TRBD2 (5 bases). Trimming shortened V by 0 bases and J by 4 bases, and 9 bases separated the two germline ends. The CDR3 extends over 14 amino acids. Germline loops: CDR1 MNHEY, CDR2 SVGAGI. The CDR3, as DNA: TGTGCCAGCAGTTACTCGCGGACTTTAGAGACCCAGTACTTC. Translation gives CASSYSRTLETQYF.

V is TRBV6-1 and J is TRBJ2-5; no clear D gene. Trimming cost V 5 bases and J 5 bases, with 9 bases left between them. CDR1 and CDR2 (germline): MNHNS, SASEGT. The CDR3 extends over 12 amino acids. In DNA, the CDR3 is TGTGCCAGCAGTAGGATTAGGGAGACCCAGTACTTC. This encodes CASSRIRETQYF.

The chain recombines TRBV5-4 with TRBJ1-3; 8 bases agree with TRBD1. The CDR3 loop spans 14 amino acids. Trimming at V came to 3 bases and at J to 8 bases, leaving 7 bases not matched to a gene. Germline values: CDR1 SGHNT, CDR2 YYREEE (reference sequence). The CDR3 nucleotides are TGTGCCAGCAGCTCACCGGGACAGGCGGACACCATATATTTT. It encodes CASSSPGQADTIYF. Full variable domain (missing parts from reference TRBV5-4 and TRBJ1-3): ETGVTQSPTHLIKTRGQQVTLRCSSQSGHNTVSWYQQALGQGPQFIFQYYREEENGRGNFPPRFSGLQFPNYSSELNVNALELDDSALYLCASSSPGQADTIYFGEGSWLTVV.

The genes are TRBV2 and TRBJ2-7; 9 positions agree with TRBD1. This CDR3 is built from 14 residues. The germline gives CDR1 SNHLY, CDR2 FYNNEI. The junction had 6 bases not matched to a gene; V was cut back by 6 bases and J by 3 bases. The CDR3 protein is CASRAGTGNYEQYF. The CDR3, as DNA: TGTGCCAGCAGGGCCGGGACAGGGAACTACGAGCAGTACTTC.

Only one count was recorded for this clone. V usage is TRBV5-6 and J usage is TRBJ1-6, with unresolved D. The CDR3 runs to 14 residues. Between the trimmed V and J ends, which lost 2 bases and 7 bases, there was a span of 10 bases. Germline CDR1 reads SGHDT; CDR2 reads YYEEEE. The CDR3 reads CASSFNTKNSPLHF. In DNA, the CDR3 is TGTGCCAGCAGCTTCAATACTAAAAATTCACCCCTCCACTTT.

The chain employs TRBV5-1 and TRBJ2-1, with TRBD2 matching 11 bases. The CDR3 has 15 residues. V gave up 2 bases and J gave up 6 bases; unmatched junction bases: 4. Per the germline V gene, CDR1 is SGHRS and CDR2 is YFSETQ. The CDR3 nucleotides are TGCGCCAGCAGCTTTAGCGGGAGGGCCGGCAATGAGCAGTTCTTC. It yields the protein CASSFSGRAGNEQFF.

The V call is TRBV19, the J call TRBJ1-1; D may be TRBD1 (6 bases). The germline V gene has CDR1 LNHDA and CDR2 SQIVND (reference sequence). V was pared by 4 bases and J by 1 base, with 7 bases between. The CDR3 has 13 residues. DNA for the CDR3: TGTGCCAGTAGTACGACAGGGAACACTGAAGCTTTCTTT. Amino acids: CASSTTGNTEAFF.

The gene calls are TRBV15 and TRBJ2-7; no clear D gene. Trimming cost V 5 bases and J 0 bases, with 14 bases left between them. Germline V gives CDR1 LNHNV, CDR2 YYDKDF (reference sequence). This CDR3 has 15 residues. The CDR3 is CATSENWASSYEQYF. CDR3 nucleotide sequence: TGTGCCACCAGCGAAAATTGGGCCTCCTCCTACGAGCAGTACTTC.

This clone came up many times. The chain links TRBV29-1 to TRBJ2-7; TRBD1 matches 9 bases. CDR1 and CDR2 from the germline V gene are SQVTM and ANQGSEA. CDR3 length: 14 amino acids. V lost 4 bases, J lost 6 bases, and 10 bases stayed unmatched. CDR3 region: CSVAPGQGVGEQYF. The DNA for the CDR3 is TGCAGCGTTGCCCCGGGACAGGGAGTCGGCGAGCAGTACTTC.

This rearrangement joins TRBV2 to TRBJ2-5; the match to TRBD1 covers 9 bases. Germline CDR1 is SNHLY and CDR2 is FYNNEI. The ends lost 4 bases at V and 7 bases at J; junction bases unmatched: 4. The CDR3 has 13 residues. CDR3 DNA: TGTGCCAGCAGTGGGGGACAGGGATGGACCCAGTACTTC. This sequence encodes CASSGGQGWTQYF.

The V call is TRBV6-5, the J call TRBJ2-7; 8 positions agree with TRBD2. The CDR3 length is 16 residues. J gave up 2 bases and V 0 bases, and 6 bases lay outside the gene matches. The germline V gene encodes CDR1 MNHEY and CDR2 SVGAGI. For the CDR3, the DNA is TGTGCCAGCAGTTACTCTACTAGCGGTTATCCCTACGAGCAGTACTTC. Residues: CASSYSTSGYPYEQYF.

The chain combines TRBV5-5 with TRBJ1-5; D call uncertain. Germline values: CDR1 SGHKS, CDR2 YYEKEE (reference sequence). Trimming cost V 0 bases and J 5 bases, with 9 bases left between them. This CDR3 spans 14 amino acids. Written as DNA, the CDR3 is TGTGCCAGCAGCTTGGATTCGGGCGATCAGCCCCAGCATTTT. Translating gives CASSLDSGDQPQHF.

This rearrangement joins TRBV6-4 to TRBJ2-3; D may be TRBD2 (6 bases). Per the germline V gene, CDR1 is MRHNA and CDR2 is SNTAGT. Trimming shortened V by 5 bases and J by 5 bases, and 11 bases separated the two germline ends. The CDR3 has 13 residues. The CDR3 region has the DNA TGTGCCAGCAGTTGGAGGGCTGGAGATACGCAGTATTTT. Translating it yields CASSWRAGDTQYF.

The rearrangement uses TRBV19 and TRBJ2-7; 9 bases align to TRBD2. V was clipped by 1 base and J by 4 bases; unmatched bases: 5. Germline assignment: CDR1 LNHDA and CDR2 SQIVND (reference sequence). This CDR3 has 15 residues. DNA for the CDR3: TGTGCCAGTAGTATAGGGCCTAGCGGGATATACGAGCAGTACTTC. Amino acids: CASSIGPSGIYEQYF.

The V gene is TRBV11-2, the J gene TRBJ2-5; TRBD2 matches at 14 bases. CDR1 SGHAT and CDR2 FQNNGV come from the germline V gene. Losses at the gene ends were 4 bases for V and 5 bases for J; bases not matched to a gene: 6. The CDR3 consists of 16 residues. The CDR3 DNA is TGTGCCAGCAGCTGGGGGACTAGCGGGAGTTTGGAGACCCAGTACTTC. This gives the protein CASSWGTSGSLETQYF.

In this sample, this clone turned up many times. At one end the junction does not follow the germline gene, possibly because of a read error. CDR3 residues: CATSRDRGHPGLF. DNA for the CDR3: TGTGCCACCAGCAGAGATCGCGGGCACCCGGGGCTCTTC. This rearrangement joins TRBV15 to TRBJ2-1, with D perhaps TRBD1 or TRBD2 (5 bases each). Germline assignment: CDR1 LNHNV and CDR2 YYDKDF (reference sequence). The CDR3 sequence is 13 residues long.

This rearrangement joins TRBV7-2 to TRBJ2-7; D is unclear. The ends were cut back, 5 bases at V and 3 bases at J, with 8 bases in the middle. CDR1 and CDR2 (germline): SGHTA, FQGNSA. CDR3 length: 12 residues. CDR3 sequence (DNA): TGTGCCAGCAGCCTAGATTACTACGAGCAGTACTTC. It yields the protein CASSLDYYEQYF.

The chain combines TRBV14 with TRBJ2-5; tentatively, D is TRBD1 (6 bases). Matching the DNA end better, TRBJ2-7 makes the J call doubtful. Germline V gives CDR1 SGHDN, CDR2 FVKESK. This CDR3 has 12 residues. The CDR3 DNA reads as TGTGCCAGCAGCTTTCACAGGGCCGAGCAGTACTTC. Its translation is CASSFHRAEQYF.

This clone was counted once. V gene TRBV27 combines with J gene TRBJ2-2; 9 bases fit TRBD2. The CDR3 is 16 residues long. Germline values: CDR1 MNHEY, CDR2 SMNVEV (reference sequence). V trimming: 5 bases; J trimming: 7 bases; junction bases outside the gene matches: 11. The CDR3 protein is CASSLERGRENGELFF. CDR3 coding DNA: TGTGCCAGCAGTCTCGAACGCGGGAGGGAGAACGGGGAGCTGTTTTTT.

The rearrangement links TRBV15 to TRBJ2-1, with TRBD1 matching over 12 bases. The germline gives CDR1 LNHNV, CDR2 YYDKDF (reference sequence). Trimming took 4 bases from V and 6 from J; bases not matched to a gene: 1. This CDR3 has 14 residues. CDR3 sequence (DNA): TGTGCCACCAGCAAGGGACAGGGGGCCAATGAGCAGTTCTTC. This sequence encodes CATSKGQGANEQFF.

The chain uses TRBV5-6 and TRBJ2-3; 10 bases are shared with TRBD2. The length of the CDR3 is 14 residues. The V gene's germline CDR1 is SGHDT and CDR2 YYEEEE. The trim removed 5 bases at V and 3 bases at J, leaving 3 bases unmatched. Here the CDR3 reads CASRLLAGTDTQYF. DNA for the CDR3: TGTGCCAGCAGACTACTAGCGGGAACAGATACGCAGTATTTT.